These T cell receptor beta chains were read from a single sample in a study of shared clonotypes between healthy human individuals. Libraries were prepared by immunoSEQ multiplex PCR; TCRdb keeps only in-frame clonotypes and omits some of them. This table holds about 680,000 clones, just over 90% found once. Material for sequencing was naive CD8+ T cells sorted from blood. These receptors were taken from a young man in good health. CDR3s include the opening cysteine and the closing phenylalanine or tryptophan. The D gene is left open where the match is weak. Size tells how often a clone was seen (once, few, many) or the class of an expanded clone, and some rows leave it out.

NA	TRBV16	NA	TRBJ1-2	TGTGCCAGCACCCTATCTAGAAACTATGGCTACACCTTC	CASTLSRNYGYTF
NA	TRBV27	TRBD2	TRBJ2-2	TGTGCCAGCAGTTTACCCCATTTGGTAGCGGGAGGGCCCGACACCGGGGAGCTGTTTTTT	CASSLPHLVAGGPDTGELFF
many	TRBV5-5	TRBD1	TRBJ2-3	TGTGCCAGCAGCTTAGGACAGGGGGCAGATACGCAGTATTTT	CASSLGQGADTQYF
NA	TRBV9	TRBD1	TRBJ2-7	TGTGCCAGCAGCGTAGCAGAGACAGGGTTCTCCTACGAGCAGTACTTC	CASSVAETGFSYEQYF
NA	TRBV6-1	NA	TRBJ1-5	TGTGCCAGCACCAGGGAGTGGGGGCAGCCCCAGCATTTT	CASTREWGQPQHF
many	TRBV6-5	NA	TRBJ1-5	TGTGCCAGCAGTTACTCCAATGGGGGGGCGGGTCAGCCCCAGCATTTT	CASSYSNGGAGQPQHF
NA	TRBV13	TRBD2	TRBJ2-1	TGTGCCAGCAGCTTAGCGGGAGGGCCCTACAATGAGCAGTTCTTC	CASSLAGGPYNEQFF
NA	TRBV4-1	NA	TRBJ2-1	TGCGCCAGCAGCCAAGAAAAGGTTAGCAGGGCGGGCTACAATGAGCAGTTCTTC	CASSQEKVSRAGYNEQFF
NA	TRBV5-1	NA	TRBJ2-1	TGCGCCAGCAGCAGGGTGGGTAATGAGCAGTTCTTC	CASSRVGNEQFF
once	TRBV28	TRBD1	TRBJ2-5	TGTGCCAGCAGTTCTCAGGGGGTTCGGGAGACCCAGTACTTC	CASSSQGVRETQYF
NA	TRBV4-1	NA	TRBJ2-7	TGCGCCAGCAGCCAAGAAAGGACAGCCTACGAGCAGTACTTC	CASSQERTAYEQYF